A single sample gave rise to the 8 T cell receptor beta chains below, sequenced in a study of T cells in localized non-small cell lung cancer. TCRdb's table, derived via immunoSEQ multiplex PCR, lists solely in-frame clones and lacks some. Here the sample spans 75,000 to 85,000 clones, around 80% being singletons. The starting material was peripheral blood, obtained before any cancer treatment. The receptors stem from a female donor over 55 with stage I lung adenocarcinoma.

This clone was recorded once. This CDR3 is CSYQRGQGGHEQYF. The CDR3 bases are TGCAGCTATCAACGGGGGCAGGGAGGCCACGAGCAGTACTTC. The chain combines TRBV29-1 with TRBJ2-7; possibly TRBD1 or TRBD2 for D (6 bases each). Germline V gene lookup returns CDR1 SQVTM and CDR2 ANQGSEA. This CDR3 has 14 amino acids. V was shortened by 8 bases and J by 5 bases, with 22 bases between the two germline ends.

The J gene is TRBJ2-7, the V gene TRBV5-1, with D possibly TRBD2 on 6 matching bases. The V gene's germline CDR1 is SGHRS and CDR2 YFSETQ. The CDR3 length is 13 residues. Trimming pared 4 bases from V and 1 base from J, leaving 9 bases between. The CDR3 is CASSTGTSYEQYF. The CDR3 region has the DNA TGCGCCAGCAGCACCGGGACTTCCTACGAGCAGTACTTC.

The chain couples TRBV9 to TRBJ2-7, with D tentatively TRBD1 or TRBD2 (5 bases each). V shed 5 bases and J shed 6 bases, with 21 bases lying between them. The CDR3 sequence is 15 residues long. Per germline, CDR1 SGDLS and CDR2 YYNGEE. Here the CDR3 DNA reads TGTGCCAGCAGTGTCGTAGGGACGGATTTCGGCGAGCAGTACTTC. This codes for CASSVVGTDFGEQYF. The full variable domain, rest sourced from reference TRBV9 and TRBJ2-7, is DSGVTQTPKHLITATGQRVTLRCSPRSGDLSVYWYQQSLDQGLQFLIQYYNGEERAKGNILERFSAQQFPDLHSELNLSSLELGDSALYFCASSVVGTDFGEQYFGPGTRLTVT.

The gene calls are TRBV25-1 and TRBJ1-2; tentatively, D is TRBD1 (5 bases). The CDR3 sequence is 13 residues long. V lost 0 bases and J lost 8, with 10 bases in between. Germline assignment: CDR1 MGHDK and CDR2 SYGVNS. The CDR3 coding sequence is TGTGCCAGCAGTGAATATGGGGCAAGAGGCTACACCTTC. Residues: CASSEYGARGYTF.

The chain joins TRBV7-9 to TRBJ2-1; D unclear. Between the trimmed V and J ends, which lost 4 bases and 4 bases, there was a span of 11 bases. The CDR3 is 14 amino acids. The V gene's germline CDR1 is SEHNR and CDR2 FQNEAQ (reference sequence). The CDR3 nucleotides are TGTGCCAGCAGCTCGGTGGCAGCATACAATGAGCAGTTCTTC. Protein sequence: CASSSVAAYNEQFF.

The chain recombines TRBV5-1 with TRBJ2-3, with 9 bases identical to TRBD2. Trimming removed 5 bases from V and 4 bases from J; junction bases left unmatched: 8. Per germline, CDR1 SGHRS and CDR2 YFSETQ. The CDR3 loop spans 15 amino acids. The CDR3 region has the DNA TGCGCCAGCAGACATGGGACTAGCACCCCAGATACGCAGTATTTT. Translating it yields CASRHGTSTPDTQYF.

The chain combines TRBV9 with TRBJ2-7; TRBD1 agrees at 8 bases. The V gene end was trimmed by 3 bases and the J gene end by 4 bases; junction bases not matched to a gene: 9. CDR3 length: 15 residues. Germline CDR1 and CDR2: SGDLS and YYNGEE. CDR3 sequence (DNA): TGTGCCAGCAGCGGGGGGACAGGCGGGCAATACGAGCAGTACTTC. It yields the protein CASSGGTGGQYEQYF.

The table lists this clone with a count of one. V usage is TRBV15 and J usage is TRBJ2-1; 11 bases align to TRBD2. Germline loops: CDR1 LNHNV, CDR2 YYDKDF (reference sequence). The CDR3 consists of 17 residues. V dropped 5 bases and J dropped 3; count of bases not matched to a gene: 9. The CDR3 nucleotides are TGTGCCACCAGCTCCGTGATGACTAGCGGGGTCTACAATGAGCAGTTCTTC. Translated, it gives CATSSVMTSGVYNEQFF.